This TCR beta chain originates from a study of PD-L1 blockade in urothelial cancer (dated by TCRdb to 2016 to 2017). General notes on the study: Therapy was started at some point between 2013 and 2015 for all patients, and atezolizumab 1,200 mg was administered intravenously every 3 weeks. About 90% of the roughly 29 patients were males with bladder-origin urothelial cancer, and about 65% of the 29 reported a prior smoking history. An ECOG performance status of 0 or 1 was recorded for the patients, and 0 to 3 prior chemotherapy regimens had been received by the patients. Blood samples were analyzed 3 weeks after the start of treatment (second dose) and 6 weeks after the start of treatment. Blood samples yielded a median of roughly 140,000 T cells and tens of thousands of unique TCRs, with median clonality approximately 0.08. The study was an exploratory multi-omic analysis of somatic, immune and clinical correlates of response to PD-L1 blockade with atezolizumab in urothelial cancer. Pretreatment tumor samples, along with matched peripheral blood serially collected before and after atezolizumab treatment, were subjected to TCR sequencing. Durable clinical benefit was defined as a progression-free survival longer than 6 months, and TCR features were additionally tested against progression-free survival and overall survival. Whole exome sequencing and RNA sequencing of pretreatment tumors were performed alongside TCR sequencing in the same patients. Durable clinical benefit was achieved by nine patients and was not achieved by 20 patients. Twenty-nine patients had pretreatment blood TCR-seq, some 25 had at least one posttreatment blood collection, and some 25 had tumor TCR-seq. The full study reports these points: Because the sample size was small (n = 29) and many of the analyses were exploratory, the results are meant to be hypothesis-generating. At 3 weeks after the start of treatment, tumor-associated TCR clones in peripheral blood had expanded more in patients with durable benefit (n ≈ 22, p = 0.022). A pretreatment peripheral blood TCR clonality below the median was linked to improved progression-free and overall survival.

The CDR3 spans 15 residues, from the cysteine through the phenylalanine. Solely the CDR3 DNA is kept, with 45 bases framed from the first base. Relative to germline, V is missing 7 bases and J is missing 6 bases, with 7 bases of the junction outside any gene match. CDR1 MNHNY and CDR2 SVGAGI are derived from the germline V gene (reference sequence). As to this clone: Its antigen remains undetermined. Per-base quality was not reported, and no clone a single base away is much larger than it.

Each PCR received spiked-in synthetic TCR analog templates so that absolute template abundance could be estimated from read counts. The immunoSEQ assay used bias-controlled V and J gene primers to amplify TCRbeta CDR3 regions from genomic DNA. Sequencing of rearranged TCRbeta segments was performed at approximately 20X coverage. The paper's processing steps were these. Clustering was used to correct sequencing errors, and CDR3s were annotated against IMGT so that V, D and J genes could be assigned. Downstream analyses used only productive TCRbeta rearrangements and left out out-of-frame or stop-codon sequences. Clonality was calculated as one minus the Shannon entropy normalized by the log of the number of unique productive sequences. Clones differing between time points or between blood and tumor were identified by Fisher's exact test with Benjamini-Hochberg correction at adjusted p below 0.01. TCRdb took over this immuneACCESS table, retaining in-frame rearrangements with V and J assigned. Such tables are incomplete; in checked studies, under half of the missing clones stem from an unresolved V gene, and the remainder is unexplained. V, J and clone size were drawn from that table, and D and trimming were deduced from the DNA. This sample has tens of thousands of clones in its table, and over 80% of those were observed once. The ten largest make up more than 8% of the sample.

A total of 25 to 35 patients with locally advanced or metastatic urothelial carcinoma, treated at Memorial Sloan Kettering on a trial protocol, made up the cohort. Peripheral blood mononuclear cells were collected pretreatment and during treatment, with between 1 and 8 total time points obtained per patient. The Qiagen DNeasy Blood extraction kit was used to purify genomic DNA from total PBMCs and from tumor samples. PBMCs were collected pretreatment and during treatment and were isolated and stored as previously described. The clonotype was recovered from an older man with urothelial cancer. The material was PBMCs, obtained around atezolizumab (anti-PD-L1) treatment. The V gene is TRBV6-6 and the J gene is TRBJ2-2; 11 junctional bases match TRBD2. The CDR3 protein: CASTLGLAGPGELFF. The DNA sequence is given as TGTGCCAGCACCTTAGGACTAGCGGGTCCCGGGGAGCTGTTTTTT.